Each of the 28 T cell receptor beta chains below was sequenced from the same sample in a study of OX40 agonist ivuxolimab in advanced cancers. TCRdb's table, derived via immunoSEQ multiplex PCR, lists solely in-frame clones and lacks some. This table holds about 93,000 clones, roughly nine tenths found once. The material sequenced was CD4+ or CD8+ T cells sorted from blood, taken in a trial of the OX40 agonist ivuxolimab. Every receptor here comes from an adult with an advanced solid tumor such as melanoma, head and neck, liver or kidney cancer.

The chain employs TRBV5-1 and TRBJ2-7, with 8 bases identical to TRBD1. Per germline, CDR1 SGHRS and CDR2 YFSETQ. This CDR3 is built from 15 residues. V shed 4 bases and J 6 bases; nucleotides not matched to a gene: 12. CDR3 amino acids: CASSPHRTGSGEQYF. CDR3 nucleotides: TGCGCCAGCAGCCCTCACCGGACAGGGTCGGGCGAGCAGTACTTC.

Note on this clone: In the same sample, other DNA sequences code for this CDR3. The rearrangement uses TRBV7-2 and TRBJ2-1; D is undetermined. The V end lost 5 bases, the J end lost 4 bases, and 3 bases lay between the germline ends. The germline CDR1 and CDR2 sequences are SGHTA and FQGNSA. This CDR3 has 11 residues. In nucleotides, the CDR3 is TGTGCCAGCAGCCGATACAATGAGCAGTTCTTC. Translated, it gives CASSRYNEQFF.

The V gene is TRBV5-1, the J gene TRBJ2-7, with 7 bases aligning to TRBD2. V was clipped by 6 bases and J by 6 bases; unmatched bases: 12. From germline, CDR1 is SGHRS and CDR2 YFSETQ. The CDR3 has 14 amino acids. CDR3 coding DNA: TGCGCCAGCACCCTGAGCGGGAACGCGGGCGAGCAGTACTTC. The encoded protein is CASTLSGNAGEQYF.

The gene calls are TRBV28 and TRBJ2-3; no firm D call. Germline CDR1 MDHEN, CDR2 SYDVKM. The CDR3 extends over 14 amino acids. V lost 2 bases, J lost 2 bases, and 8 bases lay in between. The CDR3 sequence: CASSLAAYTDTQYF. The CDR3 DNA is TGTGCCAGCAGTTTAGCGGCCTACACAGATACGCAGTATTTT. The full variable domain, its missing parts supplied by reference TRBV28 and TRBJ2-3, is DVKVTQSSRYLVKRTGEKVFLECVQDMDHENMFWYRQDPGLGLRLIYFSYDVKMKEKGDIPEGYSVSREKKERFSLILESASTNQTSMYLCASSLAAYTDTQYFGPGTRLTVL.

The chain recombines TRBV7-2 with TRBJ2-7; D unclear. V lost 2 bases to trimming and J lost 3 bases, with 8 bases between them. Per the germline V gene, CDR1 is SGHTA and CDR2 is FQGNSA. This CDR3 contains 13 residues. CDR3 region: CASSLTLLYEQYF. DNA of the CDR3: TGTGCCAGCAGCTTAACCCTTCTCTACGAGCAGTACTTC.

The chain has TRBV28 and TRBJ1-3, with TRBD1 matching 7 bases. The CDR3 is 14 residues long. Per germline, CDR1 MDHEN and CDR2 SYDVKM. V trimming: 11 bases; J trimming: 0 bases; junction bases outside the gene matches: 7. CDR3 loop: CAVYRGHSGNTIYF. DNA of the CDR3: TGTGCCGTATACAGGGGCCACTCTGGAAACACCATATATTTT.

CDR3 in DNA: TGTGCCAGCAGCAAGGACCGGGACGTTCATAGCAATCAGCCCCAGCATTTT. It is translated as CASSKDRDVHSNQPQHF. The V and J genes are TRBV9 and TRBJ1-5; possible D gene TRBD1, 5 bases. Germline loops: CDR1 SGDLS, CDR2 YYNGEE. Trimming stripped 4 bases from V and 0 bases from J, with 17 bases between. The CDR3 runs 17 residues.

The gene calls are TRBV6-5 and TRBJ1-2; weak D call: TRBD1 (6 bases). V lost 6 bases and J 7 bases, leaving 18 bases between the germline ends. Germline assignment: CDR1 MNHEY and CDR2 SVGAGI. The CDR3 has 14 residues. CDR3 protein: CASSPPDSLFGYTF. In DNA, the CDR3 is TGTGCCAGCAGCCCTCCGGACAGCCTCTTTGGCTACACCTTC.

With respect to this clone: The junction shows a germline mismatch at one end, possibly a read error. The CDR3: CASSSRVHQSQHF. CDR3 nucleotide sequence: TGTGCTAGCAGTTCTAGGGTGCATCAGTCCCAGCATTTT. J is TRBJ1-5 and V is TRBV6-5, with D hard to call. CDR3 length equals 13 residues. Germline V gives CDR1 MNHEY, CDR2 SVGAGI.

This clone was found a few times. This sequence joins TRBV29-1 and TRBJ2-1; D may be TRBD1 or TRBD2 (5 bases each). Trimming shortened V by 8 bases and J by 2 bases, and 13 bases separated the two germline ends. From germline, CDR1 is SQVTM and CDR2 ANQGSEA. This CDR3 comprises 13 residues. CDR3 region: CSIRGAAYNEQFF. CDR3 nucleotide sequence: TGCAGCATCCGAGGGGCGGCCTACAATGAGCAGTTCTTC.

V and J are TRBV18 and TRBJ2-7; 9 bases fit TRBD2. CDR3 length: 13 residues. J was trimmed by 4 bases and V by 4 bases; bases with no gene match: 2. Germline V lookup: CDR1 KGHSH, CDR2 LQKENI. The CDR3 DNA follows: TGTGCCAGCTCACGCGGGGGGGGTTACGAGCAGTACTTC. Translated, it gives CASSRGGGYEQYF.

There are a few counts of this clone. The J gene is TRBJ1-1, the V gene TRBV7-2; 7 bases fit TRBD1. The trim removed 5 bases at V and 3 bases at J, leaving 6 bases unmatched. The CDR3 totals 14 residues. Per germline, CDR1 SGHTA and CDR2 FQGNSA. The CDR3 region is CASSPYRGDTEAFF. As DNA, the CDR3 is TGTGCCAGCAGCCCGTACAGGGGCGACACTGAAGCTTTCTTT. The full variable domain, completed using reference TRBV7-2 and TRBJ1-1, is GAGVSQSPSNKVTEKGKDVELRCDPISGHTALYWYRQSLGQGLEFLIYFQGNSAPDKSGLPSDRFSAERTGGSVSTLTIQRTQQEDSAVYLCASSPYRGDTEAFFGQGTRLTVV.

V and J are TRBV19 and TRBJ1-1; 7 nucleotides match TRBD1. This CDR3 has 15 residues. V shed 3 bases, J shed 4 bases, and the junction held 8 bases outside the gene matches. Germline V gene lookup returns CDR1 LNHDA and CDR2 SQIVND (reference sequence). CDR3 nucleotides: TGTGCCAGTAGTATCCTGGCAGGGGGTGTCACTGAAGCTTTCTTT. Protein product: CASSILAGGVTEAFF.

The chain uses TRBV9 and TRBJ2-3, with 8 bases identical to TRBD1. The CDR3 contains 14 residues. The germline gives CDR1 SGDLS, CDR2 YYNGEE. Trimming took 1 base from V and 2 from J; bases not matched to a gene: 0. The CDR3 region is CASSVQGATDTQYF. The CDR3 DNA is TGTGCCAGCAGCGTACAGGGGGCCACAGATACGCAGTATTTT.

The chain employs TRBV30 and TRBJ2-6, with 9 bases that match TRBD1. CDR1 GTSNPN and CDR2 SVGIG come from the germline V gene (reference sequence). The CDR3 has 15 amino acids. The trim removed 4 bases at V and 0 bases at J, leaving 1 base unmatched. CDR3 sequence: CAWNRGLSGANVLTF. The CDR3 region has the DNA TGTGCCTGGAACAGGGGGCTCTCTGGGGCCAACGTCCTGACTTTC.

The chain employs TRBV7-3 and TRBJ2-3; unclear D gene. The germline CDR1 and CDR2 sequences are SGHTA and FQGTGA. The V end was cut by 1 base, the J end by 3 bases, with 8 bases between. This CDR3 is built from 14 residues. The CDR3 nucleotides are TGTGCCAGCAGCTTAAGGGCCTTGACAGATACGCAGTATTTT. This sequence encodes CASSLRALTDTQYF.

This chain joins TRBV6-5 and TRBJ2-5; 8 positions match TRBD1. This CDR3 region has 15 residues. The germline V gene has CDR1 MNHEY and CDR2 SVGAGI. V dropped 0 bases and J dropped 11; count of bases not matched to a gene: 11. This CDR3 is CASSYSTDRAGEQYF. CDR3 DNA: TGTGCCAGCAGTTACTCCACGGACAGGGCTGGAGAGCAGTACTTC.

The chain uses TRBV4-1 and TRBJ2-7, with unresolved D. The V gene's germline CDR1 is MGHRA and CDR2 YSYEKL. The CDR3 sequence is 15 residues long. V lost 1 base to trimming and J lost 5 bases, with 15 bases between them. The CDR3 sequence: CASSQAPRSGDEQYF. The CDR3 DNA is TGCGCCAGCAGCCAAGCCCCACGGAGTGGGGACGAGCAGTACTTC.

This chain joins TRBV10-2 and TRBJ2-7, with TRBD1 identical over 8 bases. Germline loops: CDR1 WSHSY, CDR2 SAAADI. The CDR3 covers 12 residues. The ends lost 6 bases at V and 7 bases at J; junction bases unmatched: 5. The DNA for the CDR3 is TGCGCCAGCAGGACAGGGGCGAGGGAGCAGTACTTC. It specifies CASRTGAREQYF.

The rearrangement uses TRBV7-2 and TRBJ2-1, with TRBD2 matching 9 bases. The V segment lost 6 bases and the J segment 16 bases; nucleotides outside the gene matches: 10. The CDR3 loop spans 12 amino acids. Germline values: CDR1 SGHTA, CDR2 FQGNSA. CDR3 in amino acids: CASRFEREDSFF. In DNA form, the CDR3 reads TGTGCCAGCAGATTCGAGCGGGAGGATTCTTTCTTC.

V is TRBV5-4 and J is TRBJ1-3; D perhaps matches TRBD1 (6 bases). Trimming left V 6 bases short and J 1 base short, with 11 bases between. Germline CDR1 SGHNT, CDR2 YYREEE (reference sequence). The CDR3 is 14 amino acids. CDR3: CASTWDNSGNTIYF. CDR3 sequence (DNA): TGTGCCAGCACCTGGGACAATTCTGGAAACACCATATATTTT. The entire variable domain, with the rest obtained from reference TRBV5-4 and TRBJ1-3, is as follows: ETGVTQSPTHLIKTRGQQVTLRCSSQSGHNTVSWYQQALGQGPQFIFQYYREEENGRGNFPPRFSGLQFPNYSSELNVNALELDDSALYLCASTWDNSGNTIYFGEGSWLTVV.

This clone is a singleton in its sample. This sequence joins TRBV7-9 and TRBJ1-2, with D perhaps matching TRBD1 (5 bases). CDR1 is SEHNR and CDR2 is FQNEAQ in the germline V gene (reference sequence). Trimming took off 4 bases at V and 5 bases at J, with 14 bases between the two ends. The CDR3 has 14 residues. CDR3 amino acids: CASSSGQGSYGYTF. The CDR3 region has the DNA TGTGCCAGCAGCTCGGGCCAGGGTAGTTATGGCTACACCTTC.

The DNA for the CDR3 is TGTGCCAGCAGTTCATATATGACAGATACAAACACCATATATTTT. Protein: CASSSYMTDTNTIYF. This chain joins TRBV6-5 and TRBJ1-3; a weak D match, TRBD1 (5 bases). The germline V gene encodes CDR1 MNHEY and CDR2 SVGAGI. The CDR3 is 15 amino acids. V lost 4 bases to trimming and J lost 6 bases, with 16 bases between them.

This chain uses TRBV5-1 with TRBJ2-7; the match to TRBD1 covers 7 bases. The CDR3 is 14 residues long. Germline V gene sequence: CDR1 SGHRS, CDR2 YFSETQ. J lost 7 bases, V lost 3 bases, and 10 bases had no gene match. This CDR3 reads CASSSGQPTGEQYF. The CDR3 DNA follows: TGCGCCAGCAGCTCGGGACAGCCTACCGGGGAGCAGTACTTC.

The chain is built from TRBV27 and TRBJ2-2; the D is unclear. The CDR3 has 13 residues. V lost 6 bases to trimming and J lost 6 bases, with 11 bases between them. Per the germline V gene, CDR1 is MNHEY and CDR2 is SMNVEV (reference sequence). Written as DNA, the CDR3 is TGTGCCAGCAGCCCTCGTATGCCCGGGGAGCTGTTTTTT. Its protein product is CASSPRMPGELFF.

The genes are TRBV19 and TRBJ2-2; a possible D gene is TRBD2 (7 bases). Trimming stripped 3 bases from V and 6 bases from J, with 20 bases between. Looked up from germline, CDR1 is LNHDA and CDR2 is SQIVND (reference sequence). The CDR3 sequence is 17 residues long. The CDR3 region has the DNA TGTGCCAGTAGTATGTCACAGGGCGGGGGCTGGGCCGGGGAGCTGTTTTTT. Translation gives CASSMSQGGGWAGELFF.

The CDR3 reads CASSSGLAGGPGVYNEQFF. CDR3 sequence (DNA): TGCGCCAGCAGCTCGGGACTAGCGGGAGGGCCAGGGGTCTACAATGAGCAGTTCTTC. The rearrangement uses TRBV5-1 and TRBJ2-1; TRBD2 matches at 16 bases. Germline V gives CDR1 SGHRS, CDR2 YFSETQ. There are 19 residues in the CDR3. The trim removed 3 bases at V and 3 bases at J, leaving 9 bases unmatched.

This clone was seen once. V and J are TRBV19 and TRBJ2-1; 13 nucleotides align to TRBD2. CDR3 length: 16 amino acids. Germline V lookup: CDR1 LNHDA, CDR2 SQIVND (reference sequence). Trimming removed 3 bases from V and 7 bases from J; junction bases left unmatched: 6. In DNA form, the CDR3 reads TGTGCCAGTAGTATCCGGACTAGCGGGAGAGTTAATGAGCAGTTCTTC. Its translation: CASSIRTSGRVNEQFF.